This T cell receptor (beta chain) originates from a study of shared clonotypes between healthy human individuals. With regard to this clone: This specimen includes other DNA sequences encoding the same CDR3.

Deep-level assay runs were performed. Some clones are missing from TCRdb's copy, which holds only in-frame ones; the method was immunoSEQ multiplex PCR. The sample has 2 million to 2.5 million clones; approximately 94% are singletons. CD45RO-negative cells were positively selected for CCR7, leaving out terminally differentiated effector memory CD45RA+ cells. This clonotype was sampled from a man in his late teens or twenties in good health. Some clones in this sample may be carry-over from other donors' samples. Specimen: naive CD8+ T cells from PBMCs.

Here the CDR3 reads CASSQEGLAVYQETQYF. The CDR3 nucleotides are TGCGCCAGCAGCCAAGAAGGCCTAGCGGTGTACCAAGAGACCCAGTACTTC. The V gene is TRBV4-1, the J gene TRBJ2-5, with TRBD2 matching 7 bases. Losses at the gene ends were 0 bases for V and 0 bases for J; bases not matched to a gene: 7. This CDR3 has 17 amino acids. Germline V lookup: CDR1 MGHRA, CDR2 YSYEKL.